These 26 T cell receptor beta chains came from one sample sequenced in a study of OX40 agonist ivuxolimab in advanced cancers. Sequencing used immunoSEQ multiplex PCR; TCRdb keeps in-frame clones, though not all of them. Counted here are approximately 28,000 clones, around 87% occurring once; the ten biggest clones make up 25%. The material was CD4+ or CD8+ T cells sorted from blood, obtained in a trial of the OX40 agonist ivuxolimab. The receptors derive from an adult with an advanced solid tumor such as melanoma, head and neck, liver or kidney cancer.

The chain recombines TRBV28 with TRBJ2-6; TRBD1 matches at 8 bases. The length of the CDR3 is 15 residues. J lost 2 bases, V lost 5 bases, and 2 bases had no gene match. Looked up from germline, CDR1 is MDHEN and CDR2 is SYDVKM. The CDR3, as DNA: TGTGCCAGCAGTGGACAGGGTGCTGGGGCCAACGTCCTGACTTTC. The encoded protein is CASSGQGAGANVLTF.

This chain connects TRBV7-9 to TRBJ2-1; D is perhaps TRBD2 (6 bases). V lost 5 bases to trimming and J lost 9 bases, with 14 bases between them. Germline assignment: CDR1 SEHNR and CDR2 FQNEAQ (reference sequence). This CDR3 is built from 13 residues. Here the CDR3 reads CASSETRVVEQFF. In nucleotides, the CDR3 is TGTGCCAGCAGCGAGACTAGGGTAGTTGAGCAGTTCTTC.

This clone has a single count. The chain couples TRBV28 to TRBJ2-3, with D perhaps matching TRBD2 (6 bases). CDR1 is MDHEN, CDR2 SYDVKM, per germline. V was cut by 3 bases and J by 4 bases, with 17 bases left in between. CDR3 length: 16 amino acids. In DNA form, the CDR3 reads TGTGCCAGCAGTTTTCAAGAGGGATCGGGGGCAGATACGCAGTATTTT. Translating gives CASSFQEGSGADTQYF.

The chain joins TRBV6-1 to TRBJ2-5; D is possibly TRBD1 (6 bases). Looked up from germline, CDR1 is MNHNS and CDR2 is SASEGT. The CDR3 loop spans 14 amino acids. Trimming shortened V by 5 bases and J by 10 bases, and 20 bases separated the two germline ends. The chain's CDR3 is CASSHGQNGVGQYF. CDR3 nucleotides: TGTGCCAGCAGTCACGGACAGAACGGAGTCGGCCAGTACTTC.

The chain has TRBV2 and TRBJ2-5, with 7 bases aligning to TRBD1. Looked up from germline, CDR1 is SNHLY and CDR2 is FYNNEI. Trimming took 6 bases from V and 2 from J; bases not matched to a gene: 9. There are 15 residues in the CDR3. CDR3 sequence: CASSRETGNQETQYF. In DNA form, the CDR3 reads TGTGCCAGCAGCCGCGAGACAGGGAATCAAGAGACCCAGTACTTC.

The chain is built from TRBV18 and TRBJ2-3; 7 positions agree with TRBD2. Trimming removed 0 bases from V and 1 base from J; junction bases left unmatched: 1. This CDR3 contains 15 residues. Per germline, CDR1 KGHSH and CDR2 LQKENI. DNA for the CDR3: TGTGCCAGCTCACCACCCACTAGCGGCACAGATACGCAGTATTTT. Protein sequence: CASSPPTSGTDTQYF.

This chain connects TRBV5-1 to TRBJ2-7, with 8 bases that match TRBD1. Germline CDR1 and CDR2: SGHRS and YFSETQ. J gave up 3 bases and V 1 base, and 3 bases lay outside the gene matches. The CDR3 extends over 14 amino acids. The CDR3, as DNA: TGCGCCAGCAGCTTGTACAGGGGGTACTACGAGCAGTACTTC. Amino acids: CASSLYRGYYEQYF. The full variable domain, with the rest looked up from reference TRBV5-1 and TRBJ2-7, is KAGVTQTPRYLIKTRGQQVTLSCSPISGHRSVSWYQQTPGQGLQFLFEYFSETQRNKGNFPGRFSGRQFSNSRSEMNVSTLELGDSALYLCASSLYRGYYEQYFGPGTRLTVT.

This clone was detected once. This chain connects TRBV28 to TRBJ2-1; TRBD1 aligns across 10 bases. This CDR3 spans 16 amino acids. V lost 4 bases and J lost 2; bases outside the gene matches: 5. Germline V lookup: CDR1 MDHEN, CDR2 SYDVKM. CDR3 nucleotide sequence: TGTGCCAGCAGTTCCCCCGGGACAGGGGCCTACAATGAGCAGTTCTTC. Protein sequence: CASSSPGTGAYNEQFF.

There are a few counts of this clone. The chain carries TRBV25-1 and TRBJ2-5; D may be TRBD1 (5 bases). CDR3 length: 14 residues. The V gene's germline CDR1 is MGHDK and CDR2 SYGVNS. With 2 bases removed from V and 5 bases from J, the gap between germline ends came to 12 bases. The CDR3 DNA is TGTGCCAGCAGTGAACAGGCAGGGAAGGAGACCCAGTACTTC. Translating it yields CASSEQAGKETQYF.

This rearrangement joins TRBV5-1 to TRBJ2-1; TRBD1 matches at 8 bases. Per the germline V gene, CDR1 is SGHRS and CDR2 is YFSETQ. The CDR3 has 15 amino acids. Trimming cost V 0 bases and J 5 bases; bases outside gene matches: 4. The CDR3 DNA reads as TGCGCCAGCAGCTTGGCCCTGGGACAGGACAATGAGCAGTTCTTC. Translated: CASSLALGQDNEQFF. The full variable domain, with the rest looked up from reference TRBV5-1 and TRBJ2-1, is KAGVTQTPRYLIKTRGQQVTLSCSPISGHRSVSWYQQTPGQGLQFLFEYFSETQRNKGNFPGRFSGRQFSNSRSEMNVSTLELGDSALYLCASSLALGQDNEQFFGPGTRLTVL.

V and J are TRBV7-9 and TRBJ2-1, with a possible D match to TRBD2 (6 bases). The length of the CDR3 is 15 residues. V lost 5 bases, J lost 4 bases, and 15 bases lay in between. CDR1 and CDR2 (germline): SEHNR, FQNEAQ (reference sequence). The CDR3 sequence is CASSKALAEYNEQFF. The CDR3 region has the DNA TGTGCCAGCAGCAAGGCTTTAGCGGAATACAATGAGCAGTTCTTC.

V is TRBV11-2 and J is TRBJ2-1, with D perhaps assigned TRBD1 or TRBD2 (5 bases each). The ends were cut back, 5 bases at V and 8 bases at J, with 16 bases in the middle. Germline values: CDR1 SGHAT, CDR2 FQNNGV. The CDR3 consists of 14 residues. The CDR3 nucleotides are TGTGCCAGCAGCCGTGGGGCTAGCTCGGATGAGCAGTTCTTC. It is translated as CASSRGASSDEQFF.

The chain carries TRBV6-1 and TRBJ1-3; D perhaps matches TRBD1 (6 bases). In germline, CDR1 is MNHNS, CDR2 SASEGT. This CDR3 is built from 15 residues. V gave up 1 base and J gave up 3 bases, with 10 bases separating them. CDR3 in amino acids: CASSEEGGIGNTIYF. CDR3 coding DNA: TGTGCCAGCAGTGAAGAAGGGGGTATTGGAAACACCATATATTTT.

V usage is TRBV5-1 and J usage is TRBJ2-5; TRBD1 is a possible D gene (5 bases). Trimming cost V 3 bases and J 2 bases, with 8 bases left between them. This CDR3 has 13 residues. Per the germline V gene, CDR1 is SGHRS and CDR2 is YFSETQ. Here the CDR3 DNA reads TGCGCCAGCAGCTCGAACAGGCAAGAGACCCAGTACTTC. It specifies CASSSNRQETQYF.

The rearrangement uses TRBV6-5 and TRBJ1-3, with 8 positions matching TRBD1. This CDR3 is built from 13 residues. J was trimmed by 4 bases and V by 7 bases; bases with no gene match: 3. CDR1 is MNHEY, CDR2 SVGAGI, per germline. CDR3 DNA sequence: TGTGCCAGCATTGGACAGGGAGGAAACACCATATATTTT. Its protein product is CASIGQGGNTIYF.

V usage is TRBV19 and J usage is TRBJ2-2, with TRBD2 identical over 9 bases. With V trimmed by 10 bases and J by 6 bases, 15 bases remained unmatched. Germline V gene data show CDR1 as LNHDA and CDR2 as SQIVND (reference sequence). This CDR3 contains 16 residues. CDR3 residues: CATKNLPAGGAGELFF. The CDR3 region has the DNA TGTGCCACCAAAAACTTACCAGCGGGAGGTGCCGGGGAGCTGTTTTTT.

This clone was seen only a few times. The V gene is TRBV9, the J gene TRBJ2-5, with D possibly being TRBD2 (5 bases). The CDR3 is made up of 14 amino acids. Trimming took off 3 bases at V and 3 bases at J, with 12 bases between the two ends. CDR1 and CDR2 from the germline V gene are SGDLS and YYNGEE. CDR3 in DNA: TGTGCCAGCAGCGGTAGAGCGGTTGAAGAGACCCAGTACTTC. This translates into CASSGRAVEETQYF. The whole variable domain, remainder taken from reference TRBV9 and TRBJ2-5, is DSGVTQTPKHLITATGQRVTLRCSPRSGDLSVYWYQQSLDQGLQFLIQYYNGEERAKGNILERFSAQQFPDLHSELNLSSLELGDSALYFCASSGRAVEETQYFGPGTRLLVL.

The chain combines TRBV29-1 with TRBJ1-3; D remains unclear. CDR3 length: 15 residues. Germline assignment: CDR1 SQVTM and CDR2 ANQGSEA. With 0 bases removed from V and 0 bases from J, the gap between germline ends came to 9 bases. The DNA of the CDR3 is TGCAGCGTTGAAGATCGAGAGATCTCTGGAAACACCATATATTTT. Residues: CSVEDREISGNTIYF.

The rearrangement links TRBV6-5 to TRBJ1-6, with TRBD1 identical over 8 bases. The J segment lost 6 bases and the V segment lost 5 bases, leaving 3 bases of the junction unmatched. The CDR3 covers 14 residues. Germline loops: CDR1 MNHEY, CDR2 SVGAGI. The CDR3 loop is CASSTDRGNSPLHF. The CDR3, as DNA: TGTGCCAGCAGTACAGACAGGGGTAATTCACCCCTCCACTTT.

This chain joins TRBV19 and TRBJ1-5; 9 nucleotides line up with TRBD1. The V and J ends lost 5 bases and 6 bases, in that order; junction bases with no gene match: 5. This CDR3 is 14 amino acids long. Germline CDR1 is LNHDA and CDR2 is SQIVND (reference sequence). The CDR3: CASSPRTGAQPQHF. CDR3 DNA sequence: TGTGCCAGTAGTCCGCGGACAGGGGCTCAGCCCCAGCATTTT.

The genes are TRBV6-5 and TRBJ2-2, with 9 bases identical to TRBD1. The CDR3 runs to 14 residues. With V trimmed by 6 bases and J by 7 bases, 6 bases remained unmatched. Looked up from germline, CDR1 is MNHEY and CDR2 is SVGAGI. The CDR3: CASRMTGGDGELFF. The DNA of the CDR3 is TGTGCCAGCAGGATGACAGGGGGTGACGGGGAGCTGTTTTTT.

The chain carries TRBV11-2 and TRBJ1-1; 8 bases agree with TRBD1. Germline V gene data show CDR1 as SGHAT and CDR2 as FQNNGV. V shed 4 bases and J 4 bases; nucleotides not matched to a gene: 11. The CDR3 covers 16 residues. This chain's CDR3 is CASSWGTRGLRTEAFF. The CDR3 DNA follows: TGTGCCAGCAGCTGGGGAACCAGGGGGCTACGCACTGAAGCTTTCTTT.

The rearrangement uses TRBV18 and TRBJ1-1; D gene ambiguous. V was shortened by 0 bases and J by 2 bases, with 13 bases between the two germline ends. Germline loops: CDR1 KGHSH, CDR2 LQKENI. CDR3 size: 16 residues. CDR3 loop: CASSPPDVQRNTEAFF. DNA for the CDR3: TGTGCCAGCTCACCACCGGATGTACAGCGAAACACTGAAGCTTTCTTT.

The rearrangement uses TRBV9 and TRBJ2-1; 12 bases map to TRBD2. Germline V gives CDR1 SGDLS, CDR2 YYNGEE. The CDR3 runs 14 residues. J was trimmed by 6 bases and V by 3 bases; bases with no gene match: 1. The CDR3, as DNA: TGTGCCAGCAGCGGGACTAGCGGGACCAATGAGCAGTTCTTC. Translating it yields CASSGTSGTNEQFF. Supplemented by reference TRBV9 and TRBJ2-1, the full variable domain reads DSGVTQTPKHLITATGQRVTLRCSPRSGDLSVYWYQQSLDQGLQFLIQYYNGEERAKGNILERFSAQQFPDLHSELNLSSLELGDSALYFCASSGTSGTNEQFFGPGTRLTVL.

The rearrangement links TRBV6-5 to TRBJ2-7; D remains ambiguous. Germline V lookup: CDR1 MNHEY, CDR2 SVGAGI. The CDR3 totals 15 residues. Trimming shortened V by 0 bases and J by 6 bases, and 15 bases separated the two germline ends. The CDR3 reads CASSYSGGHLGEQYF. The CDR3 bases are TGTGCCAGCAGTTACTCGGGCGGCCACCTGGGCGAGCAGTACTTC.

The rearrangement joins TRBV27 to TRBJ2-7, with 12 bases aligning to TRBD2. The length of the CDR3 is 17 residues. CDR1 and CDR2 from the germline V gene are MNHEY and SMNVEV (reference sequence). V shed 3 bases, J shed 6 bases, and the junction held 12 bases outside the gene matches. The CDR3 sequence is CASSFGPSGRAFSEQYF. In nucleotides, the CDR3 is TGTGCCAGCAGTTTCGGTCCTAGCGGGAGGGCCTTTTCCGAGCAGTACTTC.